This T cell receptor beta chain originates from a study of cytomegalovirus exposure and HLA in healthy donors. Study details: When just under 400 donors were genotyped, roughly 80% of them were found to fall in the Caucasian-associated ancestry cluster. General study points: Presence/absence results assume similar sequencing depth per donor, which may not hold.

V was shortened by 0 bases and J by 2 bases, with 9 bases between the two germline ends. Germline loops: CDR1 SGHRS, CDR2 YFSETQ. This CDR3 has 14 amino acids. PCR employed 60 Vbeta and 13 Jbeta primers. In the study's own analysis: Counted up in a later analysis, unique TCR beta chains came to about 80 million, with some 9.9 million shared. Profiling relied on immunoSEQ multiplex PCR, and the TCRdb table lists in-frame clones only, not all of them. Clone size and the V and J calls come from that table; the DNA yielded D and trimming. This table holds 180,000 or so clones, roughly 82% found once. On this clone itself: Its cognate antigen is unknown.

The receptor was isolated from a middle-aged man in good health and CMV-seronegative. Sequenced input: PBMCs. The chain employs TRBV5-1 and TRBJ2-7; D unresolved. The CDR3 nucleotides read TGCGCCAGCAGCTTGGATAGCAATACCTACGAGCAGTACTTC. Amino acids: CASSLDSNTYEQYF.